These 28 T cell receptor beta chains share one sample of origin, sequenced in a study of blood T cell repertoires in COVID-19. TCRdb keeps only in-frame clones here, not all; method: immunoSEQ multiplex PCR. The sample yields 90,000 to 140,000 clones, about four fifths seen once. Input material: peripheral blood. The receptors derive from a man older than 75 with acute or convalescent COVID-19.

The J gene is TRBJ1-2, the V gene TRBV28; TRBD1 agrees at 7 bases. V shed 5 bases, J shed 4 bases, and the junction held 10 bases outside the gene matches. Germline CDR1 is MDHEN and CDR2 is SYDVKM. CDR3 length: 15 amino acids. The CDR3 coding sequence is TGTGCCAGCAGTCAACCGGGACAGAGGGCCTATGGCTACACCTTC. This sequence encodes CASSQPGQRAYGYTF.

The chain joins TRBV6-2 or TRBV6-3 to TRBJ2-7; the D gene is possibly TRBD2 (6 bases). The germline gives CDR1 MNHEY, CDR2 SVGEGT. The V end lost 5 bases, the J end lost 2 bases, and 22 bases lay between the germline ends. CDR3 length: 17 amino acids. In nucleotides, the CDR3 is TGTGCCAGCAGTCCACCTGGAAGGGGACTCAGGACCTACGAGCAGTACTTC. It translates to CASSPPGRGLRTYEQYF.

The chain carries TRBV5-6 and TRBJ2-6; no definite D call. CDR3 length: 16 residues. Looked up from germline, CDR1 is SGHDT and CDR2 is YYEEEE. Trimming cost V 0 bases and J 0 bases, with 7 bases left between them. CDR3 residues: CASSLGQSSGANVLTF. CDR3 coding DNA: TGTGCCAGCAGCTTGGGGCAAAGCTCTGGGGCCAACGTCCTGACTTTC. Full variable domain (missing parts from reference TRBV5-6 and TRBJ2-6): DAGVTQSPTHLIKTRGQQVTLRCSPKSGHDTVSWYQQALGQGPQFIFQYYEEEERQRGNFPDRFSGHQFPNYSSELNVNALLLGDSALYLCASSLGQSSGANVLTFGAGSRLTVL.

This sequence joins TRBV11-2 and TRBJ2-7; weak D call: TRBD2 (5 bases). The V end lost 3 bases, the J end lost 6 bases, and 12 bases lay between the germline ends. Germline CDR1 and CDR2: SGHAT and FQNNGV. This CDR3 has 13 amino acids. CDR3 residues: CASSFNFGGEQYF. The CDR3 DNA sequence: TGTGCCAGCAGCTTTAATTTTGGAGGCGAGCAGTACTTC.

J is TRBJ2-4 and V is TRBV7-2; the match to TRBD1 covers 9 bases. Germline V gene sequence: CDR1 SGHTA, CDR2 FQGNSA. This CDR3 contains 14 residues. J lost 9 bases, V lost 5 bases, and 8 bases had no gene match. The CDR3 region has the DNA TGTGCCAGCAGCATGGGGACAGGGCGGGTCATTCAGTACTTC. This codes for CASSMGTGRVIQYF.

This clone has a handful of counts. The chain combines TRBV2 with TRBJ1-2; TRBD1 matches 9 bases. Looked up from germline, CDR1 is SNHLY and CDR2 is FYNNEI. The CDR3 sequence is 14 residues long. Losses at the gene ends were 4 bases for V and 7 bases for J; bases not matched to a gene: 7. The CDR3 DNA reads as TGTGCCAGCAGTGGGGACAGGGCGGGAAGTGGCTACACCTTC. It codes for CASSGDRAGSGYTF.

The chain combines TRBV9 with TRBJ2-6, with 9 positions matching TRBD1. Per the germline V gene, CDR1 is SGDLS and CDR2 is YYNGEE. V dropped 2 bases and J dropped 0; count of bases not matched to a gene: 6. The length of the CDR3 is 18 residues. CDR3 sequence reads: CASSVGGTGFSGANVLTF. The CDR3 DNA reads TGTGCCAGCAGCGTCGGCGGGACAGGGTTCTCTGGGGCCAACGTCCTGACTTTC.

This clone occurred once. The rearrangement uses TRBV2 and TRBJ2-2; no reliable D call. The length of the CDR3 is 14 residues. CDR1 is SNHLY and CDR2 is FYNNEI in the germline V gene. Trimming took 4 bases from V and 0 from J, leaving 6 bases between them. In DNA form, the CDR3 reads TGTGCCAGCAGTGCTACAGCGAACACCGGGGAGCTGTTTTTT. Residues: CASSATANTGELFF.

This clone came up a few times. The rearrangement uses TRBV11-2 and TRBJ2-7; 7 bases line up with TRBD1. CDR1 SGHAT and CDR2 FQNNGV come from the germline V gene. After removal of 2 bases from V and 3 bases from J, the junction contained 7 bases not matched to a gene. The length of the CDR3 is 15 residues. CDR3 in amino acids: CASSLQGVFVYEQYF. As DNA, the CDR3 is TGTGCCAGCAGCTTACAGGGGGTTTTCGTCTACGAGCAGTACTTC. Drawing the rest from reference TRBV11-2 and TRBJ2-7, the complete variable domain is EAGVAQSPRYKIIEKRQSVAFWCNPISGHATLYWYQQILGQGPKLLIQFQNNGVVDDSQLPKDRFSAERLKGVDSTLKIQPAKLEDSAVYLCASSLQGVFVYEQYFGPGTRLTVT.

The J gene is TRBJ2-1, the V gene TRBV5-1; TRBD1 matches at 9 bases. The V gene end was trimmed by 1 base and the J gene end by 10 bases; junction bases not matched to a gene: 3. CDR3 length equals 13 residues. Germline V gene lookup returns CDR1 SGHRS and CDR2 YFSETQ. The CDR3 DNA sequence: TGCGCCAGCAGCTTGTTGGGACAGGGCGAGCAGTTCTTC. Translating it yields CASSLLGQGEQFF.

The chain combines TRBV2 with TRBJ2-7; possible D gene TRBD2, 6 bases. The length of the CDR3 is 13 residues. In germline, CDR1 is SNHLY, CDR2 FYNNEI. DNA for the CDR3: TGTGTCCAGGTTGGAGGGTTAACCTACGAGCAGTACTTC. Residues: CVQVGGLTYEQYF. Combining the CDR3 with reference TRBV2 and TRBJ2-7 gives the whole variable domain EPEVTQTPSHQVTQMGQEVILRCVPISNHLYFYWYRQILGQKVEFLVSFYNNEISEKSEIFDDQFSVERPDGSNFTLKIRSTKLEDSAMYFCVQVGGLTYEQYFGPGTRLTVT.

This clone was observed a handful of times. The V and J genes are TRBV7-9 and TRBJ1-1; 7 bases map to TRBD1. CDR3 length: 16 residues. Germline V gene data show CDR1 as SEHNR and CDR2 as FQNEAQ (reference sequence). The V gene end was trimmed by 4 bases and the J gene end by 3 bases; junction bases not matched to a gene: 11. CDR3 coding DNA: TGTGCCAGCAGCTCCCCGAGGGGGCGCGGGGACACTGAAGCTTTCTTT. As protein: CASSSPRGRGDTEAFF.

The V gene is TRBV30, the J gene TRBJ1-6, with no clear D. The CDR3 covers 17 residues. Looked up from germline, CDR1 is GTSNPN and CDR2 is SVGIG (reference sequence). V lost 1 base and J lost 0, with 13 bases in between. This CDR3 is CAWSGKPASSYNSPLHF. The DNA of the CDR3 is TGTGCCTGGAGTGGAAAGCCGGCTAGCTCCTATAATTCACCCCTCCACTTT.

This chain connects TRBV6-4 to TRBJ2-5; 7 nucleotides align to TRBD2. CDR3 length: 14 residues. Germline assignment: CDR1 MRHNA and CDR2 SNTAGT. Trimming removed 0 bases from V and 13 bases from J; junction bases left unmatched: 11. This chain's CDR3 is CASSDSERDPEVYF. For the CDR3, the DNA is TGTGCCAGCAGTGACTCGGAGCGGGACCCAGAGGTGTACTTC.

The chain employs TRBV4-1 and TRBJ2-7; TRBD1 might be the D (6 bases). CDR3 size: 14 residues. The germline V and J ends were trimmed by 1 base and 6 bases, with 13 bases remaining between them. CDR1 is MGHRA, CDR2 YSYEKL, per germline. CDR3 amino acids: CASSQAWGLREQYF. CDR3 in DNA: TGCGCCAGCAGCCAAGCTTGGGGGCTGCGCGAGCAGTACTTC.

This chain joins TRBV28 and TRBJ2-1; D unclear. V lost 2 bases and J 0 bases, leaving 8 bases between the germline ends. The CDR3 totals 15 residues. In germline, CDR1 is MDHEN, CDR2 SYDVKM. The CDR3 region is CASSLIQSSYNEQFF. The CDR3 nucleotides are TGTGCCAGCAGTTTAATACAGAGCTCCTACAATGAGCAGTTCTTC. The full variable domain, completed using reference TRBV28 and TRBJ2-1, is DVKVTQSSRYLVKRTGEKVFLECVQDMDHENMFWYRQDPGLGLRLIYFSYDVKMKEKGDIPEGYSVSREKKERFSLILESASTNQTSMYLCASSLIQSSYNEQFFGPGTRLTVL.

The rearrangement links TRBV5-8 to TRBJ2-7; 7 nucleotides match TRBD1. J lost 2 bases, V lost 4 bases, and 6 bases had no gene match. The CDR3 contains 14 residues. Germline V gene lookup returns CDR1 SGHTS and CDR2 YDEGEE. CDR3 coding DNA: TGTGCCAGCAGCCGGGACAGCCTGGCCTACGAGCAGTACTTC. The encoded protein is CASSRDSLAYEQYF.

The chain carries TRBV30 and TRBJ2-2, with 14 bases identical to TRBD2. V lost 3 bases and J lost 6; bases outside the gene matches: 6. The CDR3 covers 16 residues. Germline V gives CDR1 GTSNPN, CDR2 SVGIG (reference sequence). DNA of the CDR3: TGTGCCTGGAGCTTGGGACTAGCGGGAGCGGCCGGGGAGCTGTTTTTT. It yields the protein CAWSLGLAGAAGELFF.

The rearrangement joins TRBV29-1 to TRBJ2-3; TRBD1 agrees at 9 bases. Germline V CDR1 and CDR2: SQVTM, ANQGSEA. V shed 7 bases and J 2 bases; nucleotides not matched to a gene: 10. CDR3 size: 15 residues. Here the CDR3 DNA reads TGCAGCGGAGCAATCGGGACAGGGACCACAGATACGCAGTATTTT. This translates into CSGAIGTGTTDTQYF.

V is TRBV30 and J is TRBJ1-6; 10 nucleotides align to TRBD1. Unmatched junction bases numbered 2, after V lost 1 base and J lost 8 bases. The CDR3 consists of 14 residues. Germline V gene sequence: CDR1 GTSNPN, CDR2 SVGIG (reference sequence). The CDR3 nucleotides read TGTGCCTGGAGTGGGGGACAGGGGTATTCACCCCTCCACTTT. Its translation: CAWSGGQGYSPLHF.

The chain employs TRBV29-1 and TRBJ2-5; 7 bases agree with TRBD2. The V and J ends lost 7 bases and 4 bases, in that order; junction bases with no gene match: 9. Per the germline V gene, CDR1 is SQVTM and CDR2 is ANQGSEA. The CDR3 extends over 13 amino acids. The chain's CDR3 is CSATSSGGETQYF. CDR3 bases: TGCAGCGCTACCTCGTCGGGGGGAGAGACCCAGTACTTC.

The V gene is TRBV6-2 or TRBV6-3, the J gene TRBJ1-6, with a possible D match to TRBD1 (6 bases). Trimming left V 2 bases short and J 5 bases short, with 10 bases between. The germline CDR1 and CDR2 sequences are MNHEY and SVGEGT. The CDR3 loop spans 15 amino acids. The CDR3 DNA reads as TGTGCCAGCAGTTACAGCAGGGGCGATAATTCACCCCTCCACTTT. It translates to CASSYSRGDNSPLHF.

The chain couples TRBV18 to TRBJ2-1; tentatively, D is TRBD2 (6 bases). Germline V gene data show CDR1 as KGHSH and CDR2 as LQKENI. CDR3 size: 14 residues. V lost 6 bases, J lost 0 bases, and 9 bases lay in between. CDR3 region: CASSTTSSYNEQFF. In DNA form, the CDR3 reads TGTGCCAGCTCTACGACTAGCTCCTACAATGAGCAGTTCTTC.

V gene TRBV18 combines with J gene TRBJ1-5; 11 nucleotides agree with TRBD1. The CDR3 length is 18 residues. Losses at the gene ends were 4 bases for V and 2 bases for J; bases not matched to a gene: 10. Germline values: CDR1 KGHSH, CDR2 LQKENI. CDR3 sequence: CASSQRGQGASGNQPQHF. CDR3 nucleotides: TGTGCCAGCTCACAACGAGGACAGGGGGCATCGGGCAATCAGCCCCAGCATTTT.

V and J are TRBV29-1 and TRBJ1-1, with 7 bases aligning to TRBD1. The germline V gene encodes CDR1 SQVTM and CDR2 ANQGSEA. The CDR3 length is 13 residues. V shed 4 bases and J 8 bases; nucleotides not matched to a gene: 10. CDR3 in amino acids: CSVASYRGDEAFF. CDR3 sequence (DNA): TGCAGCGTTGCATCTTACAGGGGAGACGAAGCTTTCTTT.

The count of this clone is one. This rearrangement joins TRBV6-5 to TRBJ1-1; no reliable D call. CDR1 is MNHEY, CDR2 SVGAGI, per germline. Trimming removed 1 base from V and 3 bases from J, with 9 bases in between. The CDR3 is made up of 14 amino acids. DNA of the CDR3: TGTGCCAGCAGTTACTTGGGGAGGGACACTGAAGCTTTCTTT. The encoded protein is CASSYLGRDTEAFF.

This sequence joins TRBV11-2 and TRBJ2-1, with 12 bases identical to TRBD2. Germline V gene lookup returns CDR1 SGHAT and CDR2 FQNNGV. Germline trimming cut 5 bases from V and 4 bases from J; bases unmatched to any gene: 12. This CDR3 comprises 18 residues. The CDR3 DNA sequence: TGTGCCAGCAGCGCGGGACTAGCGGGCACCACGGGGTACAATGAGCAGTTCTTC. It specifies CASSAGLAGTTGYNEQFF.

This chain connects TRBV7-8 to TRBJ2-3; the D is unclear. V lost 1 base, J lost 0 bases, and 14 bases lay in between. Germline-derived CDR1 and CDR2 are SGHVS and FQNEAQ. The CDR3 consists of 17 residues. CDR3 in amino acids: CASSLVPDSSSTDTQYF. CDR3 nucleotide sequence: TGTGCCAGCAGCTTAGTCCCAGACTCATCTAGCACAGATACGCAGTATTTT.